This entry lists 29 T cell receptor beta chains sequenced from one sample in a study of blood T cell repertoires in COVID-19. The protocol was immunoSEQ multiplex PCR, while the TCRdb copy is restricted to in-frame clones and leaves out a portion. The table lists about 140,000 clones, around 80% of them singletons. The sequenced material came from peripheral blood. Receptors were obtained from a woman aged 80 or over with active or convalescent COVID-19.

The rearrangement joins TRBV28 to TRBJ2-7; 10 bases match TRBD2. The junction had 14 bases not matched to a gene; V was cut back by 4 bases and J by 5 bases. CDR3 length: 17 residues. Germline CDR1 is MDHEN and CDR2 is SYDVKM. In nucleotides, the CDR3 is TGTGCCAGCAGTTCTCCCCCCTTAGCGGGGGGCCGCCACGAGCAGTACTTC. Encoded protein: CASSSPPLAGGRHEQYF.

The chain recombines TRBV5-4 with TRBJ2-3, with D perhaps matching TRBD1 (6 bases). CDR3 length equals 18 residues. The germline V and J ends were trimmed by 0 bases and 3 bases, with 20 bases remaining between them. CDR1 is SGHNT, CDR2 YYREEE, per germline (reference sequence). CDR3 protein: CASSLGDPATGRTDTQYF. The CDR3 coding sequence is TGTGCCAGCAGCTTGGGTGATCCAGCTACAGGGCGGACAGATACGCAGTATTTT.

This chain joins TRBV5-1 and TRBJ2-1, with TRBD2 identical over 8 bases. The ends lost 4 bases at V and 4 bases at J; junction bases unmatched: 10. The germline CDR1 and CDR2 sequences are SGHRS and YFSETQ. CDR3 length equals 16 residues. Written as DNA, the CDR3 is TGCGCCAGCAGCCTACACCTGGCTAGCGGGTACAATGAGCAGTTCTTC. Translating it yields CASSLHLASGYNEQFF.

This clone was counted a few times. The genes are TRBV6-1 and TRBJ1-2; perhaps TRBD1 as D (5 bases). Germline CDR1 MNHNS, CDR2 SASEGT. V lost 0 bases and J lost 7, with 21 bases in between. This CDR3 spans 17 amino acids. The CDR3 reads CASSEAGGTGGESGYTF. The DNA of the CDR3 is TGTGCCAGCAGTGAAGCCGGTGGAACAGGCGGGGAGAGTGGCTACACCTTC.

The chain combines TRBV4-2 with TRBJ2-1; D is perhaps TRBD1 (6 bases). The V end was cut by 1 base, the J end by 5 bases, with 12 bases between. CDR1 and CDR2 (germline): LGHNA, YNFKEQ. The CDR3 runs 15 residues. CDR3 sequence (DNA): TGTGCCAGCAGCCAAGCCCCGGGACAAGACAATGAGCAGTTCTTC. This codes for CASSQAPGQDNEQFF.

The V and J genes are TRBV5-1 and TRBJ1-1; possible D gene TRBD1, 5 bases. V was cut by 4 bases and J by 1 base, with 14 bases left in between. CDR1 and CDR2 from the germline V gene are SGHRS and YFSETQ. The CDR3 runs to 15 residues. The CDR3 sequence is CASSLLSTGNTEAFF. The CDR3 nucleotides read TGCGCCAGCAGCCTACTATCCACAGGGAACACTGAAGCTTTCTTT. Variable domain in full (rest from reference TRBV5-1 and TRBJ1-1): KAGVTQTPRYLIKTRGQQVTLSCSPISGHRSVSWYQQTPGQGLQFLFEYFSETQRNKGNFPGRFSGRQFSNSRSEMNVSTLELGDSALYLCASSLLSTGNTEAFFGQGTRLTVV.

The CDR3 spells CASSLGQGRLSGNTIYF. In nucleotides, the CDR3 is TGCGCCAGCAGCTTAGGACAGGGGAGATTATCTGGAAACACCATATATTTT. The gene calls are TRBV5-1 and TRBJ1-3; 9 bases map to TRBD1. This CDR3 contains 17 residues. The junction had 7 bases not matched to a gene; V was cut back by 2 bases and J by 1 base. The germline V gene encodes CDR1 SGHRS and CDR2 YFSETQ.

The chain has TRBV7-3 and TRBJ2-7; TRBD1 agrees at 7 bases. With V trimmed by 2 bases and J by 6 bases, 1 base remained unmatched. CDR1 is SGHTA and CDR2 is FQGTGA in the germline V gene. The CDR3 has 12 residues. CDR3 sequence: CASSLSGGEQYF. The CDR3 DNA reads TGTGCCAGCAGCTTATCAGGGGGCGAGCAGTACTTC. Full variable domain (rest looked up from reference TRBV7-3 and TRBJ2-7): GAGVSQTPSNKVTEKGKYVELRCDPISGHTALYWYRQSLGQGPEFLIYFQGTGAADDSGLPNDRFFAVRPEGSVSTLKIQRTERGDSAVYLCASSLSGGEQYFGPGTRLTVT.

This clone was counted a single time. V and J are TRBV5-4 and TRBJ2-7; D not resolved. The CDR3 runs 14 residues. Germline loops: CDR1 SGHNT, CDR2 YYREEE (reference sequence). Trimming removed 3 bases from V and 3 bases from J, with 13 bases in between. CDR3 in DNA: TGTGCCAGCAGCTCCCCGGGTCGGAACTACGAGCAGTACTTC. This sequence encodes CASSSPGRNYEQYF. The variable domain in full, with the rest retrieved from reference TRBV5-4 and TRBJ2-7, is ETGVTQSPTHLIKTRGQQVTLRCSSQSGHNTVSWYQQALGQGPQFIFQYYREEENGRGNFPPRFSGLQFPNYSSELNVNALELDDSALYLCASSSPGRNYEQYFGPGTRLTVT.

In its sample, this clone was seen once. This rearrangement joins TRBV19 to TRBJ1-1; D remains ambiguous. Deletions cut 4 bases from V and 2 bases from J, with 17 bases between. Germline V CDR1 and CDR2: LNHDA, SQIVND (reference sequence). CDR3 length: 16 residues. The CDR3 loop is CASSKRGRSTNTEAFF. DNA for the CDR3: TGTGCCAGTAGTAAACGCGGTAGGTCAACTAACACTGAAGCTTTCTTT.

This clone has just a few counts. The J gene is TRBJ1-1, the V gene TRBV5-4, with 8 bases matching TRBD1. The length of the CDR3 is 15 residues. CDR1 SGHNT and CDR2 YYREEE come from the germline V gene (reference sequence). J gave up 3 bases and V 3 bases, and 7 bases lay outside the gene matches. CDR3 in amino acids: CASSSSGGRYTEAFF. The CDR3 DNA reads as TGTGCCAGCAGCTCGTCAGGGGGCCGTTACACTGAAGCTTTCTTT.

This sequence joins TRBV2 and TRBJ2-7, with D possibly matching TRBD2 (6 bases). Per the germline V gene, CDR1 is SNHLY and CDR2 is FYNNEI. The V end lost 7 bases, the J end lost 2 bases, and 15 bases lay between the germline ends. The CDR3 spans 14 residues. CDR3 nucleotides: TGTGCCAGCAAGGATTGGGACTTCACCTACGAGCAGTACTTC. Residues: CASKDWDFTYEQYF.

This chain connects TRBV6-5 to TRBJ1-1; 8 bases align to TRBD1. V shed 7 bases and J 4 bases; nucleotides not matched to a gene: 8. Germline lookup yields CDR1 MNHEY and CDR2 SVGAGI. This CDR3 is built from 14 residues. CDR3 in amino acids: CASIQQGGSTEAFF. CDR3 DNA sequence: TGTGCCAGCATACAACAGGGGGGTAGCACTGAAGCTTTCTTT.

The CDR3 loop reads CASSPQTGSEQYF. For the CDR3, the DNA is TGTGCCAGCAGTCCCCAGACAGGGAGTGAGCAGTACTTC. The chain joins TRBV12-3 or TRBV12-4 to TRBJ2-7; TRBD1 matches 7 bases. V was clipped by 5 bases and J by 7 bases; unmatched bases: 8. This CDR3 has 13 residues.

The chain is built from TRBV6-5 and TRBJ2-1; TRBD1 matches at 8 bases. Germline CDR1 and CDR2: MNHEY and SVGAGI. The CDR3 has 14 residues. Losses at the gene ends were 0 bases for V and 6 bases for J; bases not matched to a gene: 1. Written as DNA, the CDR3 is TGTGCCAGCAGTTACTCGGACAGGGCCAATGAGCAGTTCTTC. As protein: CASSYSDRANEQFF.

The CDR3 region is CASSPHSRQPQHF. The CDR3 nucleotides are TGTGCCAGCTCACCACATTCCCGTCAGCCCCAGCATTTT. This chain joins TRBV18 and TRBJ1-5; the D is unclear. V was trimmed by 1 base and J by 6 bases, leaving 7 bases between them. Germline V lookup: CDR1 KGHSH, CDR2 LQKENI. This CDR3 contains 13 residues.

This chain links TRBV27 with TRBJ1-1, with D tentatively TRBD1 (5 bases). The ends were cut back, 3 bases at V and 6 bases at J, with 8 bases in the middle. The CDR3 length is 12 residues. CDR1 MNHEY and CDR2 SMNVEV come from the germline V gene (reference sequence). This CDR3 is CASSFRGAEAFF. The CDR3 DNA reads as TGTGCCAGCAGTTTTCGGGGGGCTGAAGCTTTCTTT.

The table lists this clone with a few counts. The chain has TRBV15 and TRBJ2-7; 8 nucleotides line up with TRBD1. V was pared by 5 bases and J by 7 bases, with 10 bases of the junction left unmatched. The V gene's germline CDR1 is LNHNV and CDR2 YYDKDF (reference sequence). This CDR3 comprises 14 residues. CDR3 sequence: CATSGLQGALEQYF. The CDR3 nucleotides read TGTGCCACCAGCGGACTCCAGGGGGCTTTAGAGCAGTACTTC.

The chain recombines TRBV4-1 with TRBJ1-1; a weak D match, TRBD1 (6 bases). The CDR3 sequence is 16 residues long. CDR1 and CDR2 (germline): MGHRA, YSYEKL. The V and J ends lost 2 bases and 5 bases respectively, with 18 bases between them. The DNA for the CDR3 is TGCGCCAGCAGCCAACATGCTGGGGGCATGGATACTGAAGCTTTCTTT. This gives the protein CASSQHAGGMDTEAFF.

The rearrangement uses TRBV7-9 and TRBJ1-3; D not resolved. Trimming removed 5 bases from V and 0 bases from J, with 14 bases in between. CDR1 is SEHNR, CDR2 FQNEAQ, per germline (reference sequence). This CDR3 contains 16 residues. For the CDR3, the DNA is TGTGCCAGCAGCCCTTTGGATAGCGGCTCTGGAAACACCATATATTTT. Its translation: CASSPLDSGSGNTIYF.

V and J are TRBV9 and TRBJ2-7; D is unclear. The germline V gene has CDR1 SGDLS and CDR2 YYNGEE. The CDR3 has 15 amino acids. Trimming took off 0 bases at V and 7 bases at J, with 17 bases between the two ends. CDR3 in amino acids: CASSVAPDPLREQYF. DNA for the CDR3: TGTGCCAGCAGCGTAGCCCCCGACCCACTGAGGGAGCAGTACTTC.

This chain links TRBV25-1 with TRBJ2-5; TRBD2 matches 9 bases. J was trimmed by 6 bases and V by 4 bases; bases with no gene match: 6. There are 14 residues in the CDR3. Germline V lookup: CDR1 MGHDK, CDR2 SYGVNS. CDR3 nucleotides: TGTGCCAGCAGTGCACAGCGGGGGGCACAGACCCAGTACTTC. Translation: CASSAQRGAQTQYF. The complete variable domain, with remaining parts taken from reference TRBV25-1 and TRBJ2-5, reads EADIYQTPRYLVIGTGKKITLECSQTMGHDKMYWYQQDPGMELHLIHYSYGVNSTEKGDLSSESTVSRIRTEHFPLTLESARPSHTSQYLCASSAQRGAQTQYFGPGTRLLVL.

The V call is TRBV19, the J call TRBJ1-1; D perhaps matches TRBD1 (6 bases). The CDR3 covers 15 residues. Trimming shortened V by 1 base and J by 0 bases, and 9 bases separated the two germline ends. CDR1 is LNHDA and CDR2 is SQIVND in the germline V gene (reference sequence). CDR3 protein: CASSIGRGMNTEAFF. In DNA form, the CDR3 reads TGTGCCAGTAGTATAGGAAGGGGGATGAACACTGAAGCTTTCTTT.

The chain has TRBV5-5 and TRBJ2-7; no clear D gene. The CDR3 is 15 residues long. V lost 0 bases to trimming and J lost 2 bases, with 12 bases between them. The germline V gene encodes CDR1 SGHKS and CDR2 YYEKEE (reference sequence). In nucleotides, the CDR3 is TGTGCCAGCAGCTTGGCCGCACAGACAACCTACGAGCAGTACTTC. Translation: CASSLAAQTTYEQYF.

This clone appeared once. This chain uses TRBV11-1 with TRBJ2-5; a possible D gene is TRBD2 (6 bases). There are 15 residues in the CDR3. The V gene's germline CDR1 is SGHAT and CDR2 FQDESV (reference sequence). V was cut by 2 bases and J by 1 base, with 11 bases left in between. CDR3 region: CASSLPRGVQETQYF. The CDR3 DNA follows: TGTGCCAGCAGCTTACCGCGCGGGGTCCAAGAGACCCAGTACTTC. Together with reference TRBV11-1 and TRBJ2-5, the CDR3 gives the full variable domain: EAEVAQSPRYKITEKSQAVAFWCDPISGHATLYWYRQILGQGPELLVQFQDESVVDDSQLPKDRFSAERLKGVDSTLKIQPAELGDSAMYLCASSLPRGVQETQYFGPGTRLLVL.

The chain has TRBV15 and TRBJ2-2, with TRBD2 matching 10 bases. This CDR3 contains 17 residues. Per germline, CDR1 LNHNV and CDR2 YYDKDF (reference sequence). Trimming removed 2 bases from V and 0 bases from J; junction bases left unmatched: 3. The CDR3 spells CATSRSLAGANTGELFF. For the CDR3, the DNA is TGTGCCACCAGCAGATCCCTAGCGGGGGCGAACACCGGGGAGCTGTTTTTT.

The rearrangement links TRBV5-1 to TRBJ2-7, with 7 bases matching TRBD2. CDR3 size: 18 residues. Trimming took 0 bases from V and 6 from J; bases not matched to a gene: 18. Per the germline V gene, CDR1 is SGHRS and CDR2 is YFSETQ. CDR3 bases: TGCGCCAGCAGCTTGGGGTCTAGGTCCCCGGGACTAAGATCCGAGCAGTACTTC. Translation gives CASSLGSRSPGLRSEQYF.

There are a few counts of this clone. CDR3 residues: CASSPTPGQGNIQYF. As DNA, the CDR3 is TGCGCCAGCAGCCCGACTCCGGGACAGGGTAACATTCAGTACTTC. The V call is TRBV5-1, the J call TRBJ2-4, with 9 positions matching TRBD1. This CDR3 spans 15 amino acids. Germline trimming cut 4 bases from V and 7 bases from J; bases unmatched to any gene: 9. The germline gives CDR1 SGHRS, CDR2 YFSETQ. Full variable domain (rest looked up from reference TRBV5-1 and TRBJ2-4): KAGVTQTPRYLIKTRGQQVTLSCSPISGHRSVSWYQQTPGQGLQFLFEYFSETQRNKGNFPGRFSGRQFSNSRSEMNVSTLELGDSALYLCASSPTPGQGNIQYFGAGTRLSVL.

The V and J genes are TRBV3-1 (or the pseudogene TRBV3-2) and TRBJ2-6; possibly TRBD1 for D (5 bases). The CDR3 is 15 residues long. V dropped 4 bases and J dropped 2 bases, with 9 bases sitting between them. Germline CDR1 and CDR2: LGHDT and YNNKEL (reference sequence). CDR3 loop: CASSLQGTGANVLTF. CDR3 DNA sequence: TGTGCCAGCAGCCTTCAGGGTACTGGGGCCAACGTCCTGACTTTC.